This TCR beta chain emerged from a study of T cell responses to AZD1222 COVID-19 vaccine. The repertoire was sequenced with immunoSEQ multiplex PCR; TCRdb's copy has only in-frame clones and lacks some. The data show some 98,000 clones, with 88% seen just once and about 14% held by the top ten. Sequenced here: peripheral blood, sampled on day 0 of AZD1222 vaccination. This clonotype was sampled from an adult in good health.

For the CDR3, the DNA is TGTGCCAGCAGCCTGACAGGGCAGAATCGGGAGCAGTACTTC. It encodes CASSLTGQNREQYF. The V gene is TRBV3-1 (or the pseudogene TRBV3-2), the J gene TRBJ2-7, with 7 bases matching TRBD1. Germline V lookup: CDR1 LGHDT, CDR2 YNNKEL (reference sequence). This CDR3 region has 14 residues. V trimming: 4 bases; J trimming: 7 bases; junction bases outside the gene matches: 10.